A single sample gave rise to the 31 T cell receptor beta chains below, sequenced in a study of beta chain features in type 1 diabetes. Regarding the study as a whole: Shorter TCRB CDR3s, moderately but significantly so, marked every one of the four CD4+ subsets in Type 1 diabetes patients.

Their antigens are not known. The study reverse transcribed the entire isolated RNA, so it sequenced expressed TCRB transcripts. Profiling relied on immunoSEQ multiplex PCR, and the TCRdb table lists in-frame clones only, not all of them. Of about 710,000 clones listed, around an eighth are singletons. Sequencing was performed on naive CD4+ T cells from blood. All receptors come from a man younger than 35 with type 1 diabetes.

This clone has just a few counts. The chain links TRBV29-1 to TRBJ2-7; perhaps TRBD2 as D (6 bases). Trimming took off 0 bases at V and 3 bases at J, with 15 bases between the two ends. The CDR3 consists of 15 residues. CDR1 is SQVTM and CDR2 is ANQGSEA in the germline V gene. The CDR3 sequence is CSVEDRPGRIYEQYF. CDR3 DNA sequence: TGCAGCGTTGAAGATCGGCCAGGGAGGATCTACGAGCAGTACTTC.

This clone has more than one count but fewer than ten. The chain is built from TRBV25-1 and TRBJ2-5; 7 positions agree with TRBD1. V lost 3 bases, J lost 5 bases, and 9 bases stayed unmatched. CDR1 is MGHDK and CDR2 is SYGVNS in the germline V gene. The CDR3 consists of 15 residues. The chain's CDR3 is CASSDPGGRRETQYF. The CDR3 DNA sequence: TGTGCCAGCAGTGATCCAGGGGGAAGGAGGGAGACCCAGTACTTC.

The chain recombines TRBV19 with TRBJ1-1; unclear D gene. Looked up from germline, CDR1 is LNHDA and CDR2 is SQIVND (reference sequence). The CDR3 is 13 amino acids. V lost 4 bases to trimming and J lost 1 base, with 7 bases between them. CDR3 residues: CASSNPENTEAFF. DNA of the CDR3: TGTGCCAGTAGTAATCCGGAGAACACTGAAGCTTTCTTT.

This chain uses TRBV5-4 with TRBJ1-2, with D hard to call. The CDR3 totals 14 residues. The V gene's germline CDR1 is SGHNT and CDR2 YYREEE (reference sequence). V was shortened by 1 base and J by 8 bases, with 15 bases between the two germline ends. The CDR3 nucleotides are TGTGCCAGCAGCTTGATGTACGCGGAGGAGGGCTACACCTTC. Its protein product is CASSLMYAEEGYTF.

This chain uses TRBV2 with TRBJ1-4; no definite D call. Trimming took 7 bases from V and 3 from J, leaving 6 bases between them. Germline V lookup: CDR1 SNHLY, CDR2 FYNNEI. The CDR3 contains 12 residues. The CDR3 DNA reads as TGTGCCAGCAAAAAGGCTAATGAAAAACTGTTTTTT. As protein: CASKKANEKLFF. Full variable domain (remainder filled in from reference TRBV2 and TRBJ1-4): EPEVTQTPSHQVTQMGQEVILRCVPISNHLYFYWYRQILGQKVEFLVSFYNNEISEKSEIFDDQFSVERPDGSNFTLKIRSTKLEDSAMYFCASKKANEKLFFGSGTQLSVL.

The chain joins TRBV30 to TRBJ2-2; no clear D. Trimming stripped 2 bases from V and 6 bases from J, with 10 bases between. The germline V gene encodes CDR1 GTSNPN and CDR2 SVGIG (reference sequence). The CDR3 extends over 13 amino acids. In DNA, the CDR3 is TGTGCCTGGAGTACATCGAGGCCCGGGGAGCTGTTTTTT. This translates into CAWSTSRPGELFF.

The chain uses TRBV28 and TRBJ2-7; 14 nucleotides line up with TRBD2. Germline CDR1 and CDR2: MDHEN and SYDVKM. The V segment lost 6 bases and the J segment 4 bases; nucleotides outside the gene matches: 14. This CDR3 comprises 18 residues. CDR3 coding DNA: TGTGCCAGCAGCACGAGTTCCGGGACTAGCGGGAGTGGTTACGAGCAGTACTTC. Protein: CASSTSSGTSGSGYEQYF.

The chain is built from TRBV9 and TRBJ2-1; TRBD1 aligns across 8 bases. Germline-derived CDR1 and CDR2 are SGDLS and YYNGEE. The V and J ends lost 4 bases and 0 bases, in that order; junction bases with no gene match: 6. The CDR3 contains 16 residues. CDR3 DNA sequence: TGTGCCAGCAGCTCTCAGACAGGGGACTCCTACAATGAGCAGTTCTTC. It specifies CASSSQTGDSYNEQFF.

The CDR3 spells CASSQDRQGIFSTDTQYF. For the CDR3, the DNA is TGCGCCAGCAGCCAAGATAGACAGGGGATATTTAGCACAGATACGCAGTATTTT. The chain links TRBV4-3 to TRBJ2-3; 8 bases are shared with TRBD1. The J segment lost 0 bases and the V segment lost 0 bases, leaving 8 bases of the junction unmatched. Looked up from germline, CDR1 is LGHNA and CDR2 is YSLEER. The CDR3 has 18 amino acids.

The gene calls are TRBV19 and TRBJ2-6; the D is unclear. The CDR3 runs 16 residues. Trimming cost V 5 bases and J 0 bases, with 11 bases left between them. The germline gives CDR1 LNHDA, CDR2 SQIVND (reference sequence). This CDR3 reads CASSRPSASGANVLTF. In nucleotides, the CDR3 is TGTGCCAGTAGTCGACCCTCAGCCTCTGGGGCCAACGTCCTGACTTTC.

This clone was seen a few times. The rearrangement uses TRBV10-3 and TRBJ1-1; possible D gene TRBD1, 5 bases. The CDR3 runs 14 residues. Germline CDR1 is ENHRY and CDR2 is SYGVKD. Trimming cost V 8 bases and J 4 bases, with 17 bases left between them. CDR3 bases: TGTGCCATCCGATTGCCGGGGCCAGGCACTGAAGCTTTCTTT. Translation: CAIRLPGPGTEAFF.

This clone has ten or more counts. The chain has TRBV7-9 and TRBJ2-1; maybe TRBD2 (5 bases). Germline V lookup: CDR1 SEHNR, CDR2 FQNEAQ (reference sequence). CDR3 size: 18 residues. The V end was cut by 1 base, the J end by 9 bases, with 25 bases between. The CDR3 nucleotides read TGTGCCAGCAGCTTAGGCGCTACTACCCTTGTCTTAGAGGGTGAGCAGTTCTTC. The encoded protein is CASSLGATTLVLEGEQFF.

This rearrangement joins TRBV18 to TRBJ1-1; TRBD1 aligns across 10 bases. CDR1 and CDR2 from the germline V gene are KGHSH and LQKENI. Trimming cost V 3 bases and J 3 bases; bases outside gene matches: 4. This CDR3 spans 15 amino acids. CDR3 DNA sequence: TGTGCCAGCTCACCGCGGACAGGGGGGGACACTGAAGCTTTCTTT. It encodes CASSPRTGGDTEAFF.

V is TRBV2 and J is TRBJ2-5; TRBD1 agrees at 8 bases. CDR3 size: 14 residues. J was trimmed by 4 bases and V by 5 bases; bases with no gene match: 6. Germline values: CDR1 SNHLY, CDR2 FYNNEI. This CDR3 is CASSLDRGGETQYF. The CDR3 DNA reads TGTGCCAGCAGTCTCGACAGGGGCGGAGAGACCCAGTACTTC.

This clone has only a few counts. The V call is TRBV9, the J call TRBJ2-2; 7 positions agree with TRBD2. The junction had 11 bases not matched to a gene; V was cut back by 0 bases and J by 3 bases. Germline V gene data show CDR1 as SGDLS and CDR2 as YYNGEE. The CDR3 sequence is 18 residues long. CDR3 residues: CASSVVPGREWDTGELFF. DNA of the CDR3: TGTGCCAGCAGCGTAGTACCGGGGCGGGAGTGGGACACCGGGGAGCTGTTTTTT.

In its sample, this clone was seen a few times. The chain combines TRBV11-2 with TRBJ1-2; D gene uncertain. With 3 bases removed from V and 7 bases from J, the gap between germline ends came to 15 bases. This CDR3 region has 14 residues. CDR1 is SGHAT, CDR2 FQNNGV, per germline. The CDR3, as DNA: TGTGCCAGCAGCTTCGCCCCAGGATCAGGTGGCTACACCTTC. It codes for CASSFAPGSGGYTF.

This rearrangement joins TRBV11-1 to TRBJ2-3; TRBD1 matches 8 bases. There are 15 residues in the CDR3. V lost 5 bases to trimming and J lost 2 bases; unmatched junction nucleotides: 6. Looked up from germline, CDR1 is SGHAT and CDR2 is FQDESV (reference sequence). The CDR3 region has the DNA TGTGCCAGCAGCACGGACAGGGAAGTCACAGATACGCAGTATTTT. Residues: CASSTDREVTDTQYF.

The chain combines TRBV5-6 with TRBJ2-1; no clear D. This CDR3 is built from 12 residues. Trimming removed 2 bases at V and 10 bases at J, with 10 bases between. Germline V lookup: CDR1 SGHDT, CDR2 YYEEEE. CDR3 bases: TGTGCCAGCAGCTTAATTAGTTACGAGCAGTTCTTC. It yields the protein CASSLISYEQFF.

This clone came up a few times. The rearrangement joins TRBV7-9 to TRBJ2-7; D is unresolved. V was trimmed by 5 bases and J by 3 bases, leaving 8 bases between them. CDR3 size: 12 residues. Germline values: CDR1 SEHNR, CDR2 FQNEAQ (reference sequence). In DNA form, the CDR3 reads TGTGCCAGCAGCCTCGATAACTACGAGCAGTACTTC. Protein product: CASSLDNYEQYF.

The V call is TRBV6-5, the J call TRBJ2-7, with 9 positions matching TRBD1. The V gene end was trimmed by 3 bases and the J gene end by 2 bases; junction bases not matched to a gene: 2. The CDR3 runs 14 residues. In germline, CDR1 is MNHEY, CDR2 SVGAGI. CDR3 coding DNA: TGTGCCAGCAGTTATACAGGGGGCACCTACGAGCAGTACTTC. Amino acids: CASSYTGGTYEQYF.

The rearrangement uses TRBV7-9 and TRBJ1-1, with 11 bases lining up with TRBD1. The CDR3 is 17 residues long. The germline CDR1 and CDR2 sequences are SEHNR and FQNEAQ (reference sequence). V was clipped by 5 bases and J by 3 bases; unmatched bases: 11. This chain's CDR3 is CASSPRAVGQGDTEAFF. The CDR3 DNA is TGTGCCAGCAGCCCGAGGGCGGTGGGACAGGGGGACACTGAAGCTTTCTTT.

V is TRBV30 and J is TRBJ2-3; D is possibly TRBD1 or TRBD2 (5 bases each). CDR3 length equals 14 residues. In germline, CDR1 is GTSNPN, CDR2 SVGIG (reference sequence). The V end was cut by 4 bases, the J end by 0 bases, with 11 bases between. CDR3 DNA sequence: TGTGCCTGGATTGAGGGGCTGAGCACAGATACGCAGTATTTT. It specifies CAWIEGLSTDTQYF.

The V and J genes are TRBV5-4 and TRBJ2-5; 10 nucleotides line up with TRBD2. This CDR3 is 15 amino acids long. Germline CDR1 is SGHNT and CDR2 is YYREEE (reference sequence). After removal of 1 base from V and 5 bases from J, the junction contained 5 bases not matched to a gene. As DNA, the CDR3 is TGTGCCAGCAGCTTGACTAGCGGGGATACGGAGACCCAGTACTTC. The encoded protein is CASSLTSGDTETQYF.

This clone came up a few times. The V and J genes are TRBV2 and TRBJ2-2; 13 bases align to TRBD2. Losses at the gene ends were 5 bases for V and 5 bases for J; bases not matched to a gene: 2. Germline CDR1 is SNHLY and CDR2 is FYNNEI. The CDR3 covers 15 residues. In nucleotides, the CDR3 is TGTGCCAGCAGTCGACTAGCGGGGGGAACCGGGGAGCTGTTTTTT. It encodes CASSRLAGGTGELFF.

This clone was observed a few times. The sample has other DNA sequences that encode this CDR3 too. CDR3 sequence reads: CASSLGQGAYEQYF. The CDR3 nucleotides are TGTGCCAGCAGCTTAGGACAGGGGGCCTACGAGCAGTACTTC. The chain has TRBV7-3 and TRBJ2-7; TRBD1 aligns across 10 bases. The CDR3 sequence is 14 residues long. Per the germline V gene, CDR1 is SGHTA and CDR2 is FQGTGA. V lost 2 bases to trimming and J lost 2 bases; unmatched junction nucleotides: 0.

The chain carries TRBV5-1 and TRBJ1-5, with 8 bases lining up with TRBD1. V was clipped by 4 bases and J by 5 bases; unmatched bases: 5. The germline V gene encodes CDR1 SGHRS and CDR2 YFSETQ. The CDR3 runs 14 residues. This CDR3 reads CASSEGTGYQPQHF. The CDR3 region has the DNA TGCGCCAGCAGCGAAGGGACAGGATATCAGCCCCAGCATTTT.

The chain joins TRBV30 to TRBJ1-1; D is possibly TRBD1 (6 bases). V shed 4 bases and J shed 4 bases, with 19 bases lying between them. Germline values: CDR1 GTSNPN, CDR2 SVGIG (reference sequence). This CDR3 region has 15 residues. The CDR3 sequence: CAWNPSGGGGTEAFF. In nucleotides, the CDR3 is TGTGCCTGGAATCCCTCCGGGGGAGGGGGCACTGAAGCTTTCTTT.

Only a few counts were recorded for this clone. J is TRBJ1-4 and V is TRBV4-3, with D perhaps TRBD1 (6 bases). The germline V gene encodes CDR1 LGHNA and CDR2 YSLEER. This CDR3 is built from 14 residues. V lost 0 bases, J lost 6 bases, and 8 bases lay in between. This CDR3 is CASSQDRGYEKLFF. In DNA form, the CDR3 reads TGCGCCAGCAGCCAAGACAGGGGTTATGAAAAACTGTTTTTT.

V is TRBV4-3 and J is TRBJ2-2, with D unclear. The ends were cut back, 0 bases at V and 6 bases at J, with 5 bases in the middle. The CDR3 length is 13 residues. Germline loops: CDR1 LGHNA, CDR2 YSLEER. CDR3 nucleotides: TGCGCCAGCAGCCAAGAATCGGCCGGGGAGCTGTTTTTT. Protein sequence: CASSQESAGELFF.

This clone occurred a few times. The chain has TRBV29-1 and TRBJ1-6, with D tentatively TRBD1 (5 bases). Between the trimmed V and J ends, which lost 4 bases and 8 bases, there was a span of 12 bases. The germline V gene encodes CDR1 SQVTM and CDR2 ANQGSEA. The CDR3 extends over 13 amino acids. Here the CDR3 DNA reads TGCAGCGTTGCGACGGGGCGGGATTCACCCCTCCACTTT. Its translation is CSVATGRDSPLHF.

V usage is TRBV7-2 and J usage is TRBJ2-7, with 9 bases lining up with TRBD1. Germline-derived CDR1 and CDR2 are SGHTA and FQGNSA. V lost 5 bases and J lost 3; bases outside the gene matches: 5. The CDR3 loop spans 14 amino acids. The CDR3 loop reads CASSTYRGHYEQYF. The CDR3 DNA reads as TGTGCCAGCAGCACCTACAGGGGGCACTACGAGCAGTACTTC.